One and the same sample provided the 21 T cell receptor beta chains below, sequenced in a study of shared clonotypes between healthy human individuals. Profiling relied on immunoSEQ multiplex PCR, and the TCRdb table lists in-frame clones only, not all of them. The repertoire holds a few million clones, with more than 85% as singletons. Sequences were obtained from naive CD4+ T cells from PBMCs. Subset noted: CD45RA+ positively selected. These receptors all come from a man younger than 35 in good health. Some clones in this sample may be carry-over from other donors' samples.

This chain uses TRBV19 with TRBJ1-1, with 7 positions matching TRBD1. V lost 5 bases and J lost 0; bases outside the gene matches: 6. The CDR3 is 15 amino acids. Germline CDR1 reads LNHDA; CDR2 reads SQIVND (reference sequence). The CDR3 DNA reads TGTGCCAGTAGTGACCCCGGGACAGTGAACACTGAAGCTTTCTTT. Translated: CASSDPGTVNTEAFF. Full variable domain (outside the CDR3, taken from reference TRBV19 and TRBJ1-1): DGGITQSPKYLFRKEGQNVTLSCEQNLNHDAMYWYRQDPGQGLRLIYYSQIVNDFQKGDIAEGYSVSREKKESFPLTVTSAQKNPTAFYLCASSDPGTVNTEAFFGQGTRLTVV.

V usage is TRBV29-1 and J usage is TRBJ2-5; 7 nucleotides line up with TRBD2. Germline V gene lookup returns CDR1 SQVTM and CDR2 ANQGSEA. The CDR3 length is 16 residues. V gave up 7 bases and J gave up 5 bases; unmatched junction bases: 19. CDR3 protein: CSAKLGGGPNPETQYF. The CDR3 nucleotides are TGCAGCGCCAAGCTTGGGGGAGGGCCGAATCCGGAGACCCAGTACTTC.

The chain links TRBV5-6 to TRBJ1-1, with D possibly matching TRBD1 (5 bases). With 3 bases removed from V and 7 bases from J, the gap between germline ends came to 13 bases. CDR3 size: 13 residues. Germline V CDR1 and CDR2: SGHDT, YYEEEE. CDR3 in DNA: TGTGCCAGCAGCTGGGGGGTAGGTTTTGAAGCTTTCTTT. Translation: CASSWGVGFEAFF.

V is TRBV7-9 and J is TRBJ2-3; 7 nucleotides match TRBD2. Per germline, CDR1 SEHNR and CDR2 FQNEAQ (reference sequence). CDR3 length equals 16 residues. V lost 6 bases to trimming and J lost 2 bases; unmatched junction nucleotides: 11. CDR3 in DNA: TGTGCCAGCAGGCAAGGGGCCAGCGGGGCCACAGATACGCAGTATTTT. Translating gives CASRQGASGATDTQYF.

This chain links TRBV27 with TRBJ1-4, with 8 positions matching TRBD1. Germline V gene lookup returns CDR1 MNHEY and CDR2 SMNVEV (reference sequence). The V gene end was trimmed by 5 bases and the J gene end by 7 bases; junction bases not matched to a gene: 9. The CDR3 is 15 residues long. In nucleotides, the CDR3 is TGTGCCAGCAGTCGCAGGGACAGGCTGCGTGAAAAACTGTTTTTT. This sequence encodes CASSRRDRLREKLFF.

The chain links TRBV27 to TRBJ2-1, with 7 nucleotides matching TRBD2. The CDR3 covers 16 residues. CDR1 is MNHEY and CDR2 is SMNVEV in the germline V gene (reference sequence). The V gene end was trimmed by 1 base and the J gene end by 7 bases; junction bases not matched to a gene: 10. The CDR3 region is CASSLLGGGPENEQFF. CDR3 nucleotides: TGTGCCAGCAGTTTATTGGGGGGAGGGCCCGAGAATGAGCAGTTCTTC.

CDR3 amino acids: CASSPSGRADKETQYF. DNA of the CDR3: TGTGCCAGCAGCCCAAGCGGGAGGGCCGATAAGGAGACCCAGTACTTC. The chain is built from TRBV7-2 and TRBJ2-5, with 10 nucleotides matching TRBD2. The CDR3 has 16 residues. The V and J ends lost 5 bases and 5 bases, in that order; junction bases with no gene match: 11. The germline gives CDR1 SGHTA, CDR2 FQGNSA.

The chain is built from TRBV2 and TRBJ2-7, with D unresolved. The germline gives CDR1 SNHLY, CDR2 FYNNEI. Trimming removed 6 bases from V and 5 bases from J, with 5 bases in between. The CDR3 is 10 residues long. DNA of the CDR3: TGTGCCAGCAGGTTCAACGAGCAGTACTTC. This sequence encodes CASRFNEQYF.

The chain links TRBV27 to TRBJ2-6; D gene unclear. CDR3 size: 17 residues. The germline V gene encodes CDR1 MNHEY and CDR2 SMNVEV (reference sequence). Trimming shortened V by 5 bases and J by 0 bases, and 14 bases separated the two germline ends. CDR3 DNA: TGTGCCAGCAGTCCCTGGAGTACCCGCTCTGGGGCCAACGTCCTGACTTTC. Its translation: CASSPWSTRSGANVLTF.

Concerning this clone: A junction end diverges from the germline sequence, so it may reflect a read error. The chain links TRBV18 to TRBJ2-7; D not resolved. The CDR3 is 15 residues long. Germline CDR1 KGHSH, CDR2 LQKENI. The CDR3, as DNA: TGTGCCAGCTCACCGAGCTCAGCAGGACCCTACGGGCAGTACTTC. It is translated as CASSPSSAGPYGQYF.

The chain employs TRBV29-1 and TRBJ2-2; a possible D gene is TRBD1 (6 bases). CDR1 is SQVTM and CDR2 is ANQGSEA in the germline V gene. This CDR3 is 14 amino acids long. Trimming pared 7 bases from V and 4 bases from J, leaving 16 bases between. Here the CDR3 reads CSAKQGFGTGELFF. The CDR3 bases are TGCAGCGCCAAACAGGGATTTGGCACCGGGGAGCTGTTTTTT.

The chain is built from TRBV7-3 and TRBJ2-2, with no clear D. The V gene's germline CDR1 is SGHTA and CDR2 FQGTGA. The CDR3 is 16 amino acids. The V end was cut by 0 bases, the J end by 3 bases, with 11 bases between. The CDR3 region has the DNA TGTGCCAGCAGCTTAACCTCTGGGCCGGACACCGGGGAGCTGTTTTTT. Translation: CASSLTSGPDTGELFF.

The chain carries TRBV28 and TRBJ2-5; either TRBD1 or TRBD2 may fit D (6 bases each). Trimming cost V 5 bases and J 5 bases, with 18 bases left between them. The CDR3 loop spans 15 amino acids. Germline values: CDR1 MDHEN, CDR2 SYDVKM. The CDR3 loop reads CASSTRGRFGETQYF. CDR3 DNA: TGTGCCAGCAGTACCCGGGGGCGCTTTGGCGAGACCCAGTACTTC.

This rearrangement joins TRBV28 to TRBJ2-5; 7 positions agree with TRBD2. The CDR3 is made up of 12 amino acids. Looked up from germline, CDR1 is MDHEN and CDR2 is SYDVKM. The CDR3 region is CGVGRGQETQYF. The CDR3 region has the DNA TGTGGCGTTGGGAGGGGCCAAGAGACCCAGTACTTC. Complete variable domain (other parts from reference TRBV28 and TRBJ2-5): DVKVTQSSRYLVKRTGEKVFLECVQDMDHENMFWYRQDPGLGLRLIYFSYDVKMKEKGDIPEGYSVSREKKERFSLILESASTNQTSMYLCGVGRGQETQYFGPGTRLLVL.

The chain has TRBV5-1 and TRBJ1-1, with 10 bases aligning to TRBD1. Germline-derived CDR1 and CDR2 are SGHRS and YFSETQ. The CDR3 contains 13 residues. With V trimmed by 10 bases and J by 4 bases, 7 bases remained unmatched. The CDR3 sequence: CASNRDRGTEAFF. The CDR3 nucleotides read TGCGCCTCTAACCGGGACAGGGGCACTGAAGCTTTCTTT.

The chain links TRBV27 to TRBJ1-1; TRBD1 is a possible D gene (5 bases). CDR3 length: 14 residues. The V end was cut by 6 bases, the J end by 5 bases, with 16 bases between. The germline V gene encodes CDR1 MNHEY and CDR2 SMNVEV (reference sequence). The DNA for the CDR3 is TGTGCCAGCAGCGGGGGTCCTGGGGGAACTGAAGCTTTCTTT. Translated, it gives CASSGGPGGTEAFF.

V is TRBV28 and J is TRBJ2-5; D call uncertain. V was shortened by 6 bases and J by 2 bases, with 7 bases between the two germline ends. The CDR3 totals 12 residues. Germline CDR1 MDHEN, CDR2 SYDVKM. As DNA, the CDR3 is TGTGCCAGCAGGTCCGCTCAAGAGACCCAGTACTTC. Amino acid sequence: CASRSAQETQYF.

This chain uses TRBV5-1 with TRBJ2-3; 11 bases fit TRBD2. The junction had 5 bases not matched to a gene; V was cut back by 9 bases and J by 2 bases. Per germline, CDR1 SGHRS and CDR2 YFSETQ. This CDR3 has 14 residues. The CDR3 protein is CATGTSGTTDTQYF. CDR3 coding DNA: TGCGCCACCGGGACTAGCGGAACCACAGATACGCAGTATTTT.

About this clone itself: Distinct nucleotide sequences in the sample also encode this CDR3. The genes are TRBV5-4 and TRBJ1-1; D not resolved. With 4 bases removed from V and 2 bases from J, the gap between germline ends came to 3 bases. The CDR3 loop spans 11 amino acids. Germline V lookup: CDR1 SGHNT, CDR2 YYREEE (reference sequence). CDR3 sequence: CASSLNTEAFF. The CDR3, as DNA: TGTGCCAGCAGCCTTAACACTGAAGCTTTCTTT.

This chain links TRBV6-5 with TRBJ2-7; D might be TRBD2 (5 bases). This CDR3 is built from 14 residues. Per germline, CDR1 MNHEY and CDR2 SVGAGI. The germline V and J ends were trimmed by 8 bases and 3 bases, with 17 bases remaining between them. The CDR3 nucleotides are TGTGCCAGCGGCCGGGGTGGGGTCGTCTACGAGCAGTACTTC. It yields the protein CASGRGGVVYEQYF.

This chain links TRBV4-1 with TRBJ2-7; D possibly matches TRBD1 or TRBD2 (5 bases each). CDR3 length equals 17 residues. Germline loops: CDR1 MGHRA, CDR2 YSYEKL. V lost 5 bases to trimming and J lost 7 bases, with 27 bases between them. CDR3 region: CASSINGHGLPTTEQYF. The CDR3 region has the DNA TGCGCCAGCAGCATCAACGGACATGGACTTCCTACGACTGAGCAGTACTTC.